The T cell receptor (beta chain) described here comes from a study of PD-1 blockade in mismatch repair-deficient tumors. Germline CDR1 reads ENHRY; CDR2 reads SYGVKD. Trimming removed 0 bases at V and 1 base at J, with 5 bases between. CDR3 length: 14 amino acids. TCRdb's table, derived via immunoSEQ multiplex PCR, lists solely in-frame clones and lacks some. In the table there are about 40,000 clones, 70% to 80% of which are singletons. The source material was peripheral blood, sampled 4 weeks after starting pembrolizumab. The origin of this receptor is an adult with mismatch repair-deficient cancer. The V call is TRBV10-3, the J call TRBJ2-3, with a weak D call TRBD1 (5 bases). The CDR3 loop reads CAISESTGTDTQYF. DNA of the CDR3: TGTGCCATCAGTGAGTCGACAGGCACAGATACGCAGTATTTT.